The 26 T cell receptor beta chains listed next were all sequenced from one sample in a study of cytomegalovirus exposure and HLA in healthy donors (dated by TCRdb to between 2016 and 2019). Library preparation was by the immunoSEQ multiplex PCR assay. For the multiplex PCR, a mixture combining 60 forward primers for TCR Vbeta segments and 13 reverse primers for TCR Jbeta segments was used. TCRdb carries this immuneACCESS record with in-frame sequences only. Its versions omit some clonotypes, under half of them owing to an unresolved V gene in the studies checked, with the rest unexplained. The sample table lists fewer than 150,000 clones, roughly 80% of them with a count of one. The ten largest clones capture approximately 31% of the sample. Material for sequencing was PBMCs. These receptors all come from a man in his sixties in good health and CMV-seropositive.

The V and J genes are TRBV5-1 and TRBJ1-1, with D perhaps TRBD1 (6 bases). Trimming removed 2 bases from V and 6 bases from J, with 23 bases in between. The CDR3 is made up of 17 amino acids. Germline assignment: CDR1 SGHRS and CDR2 YFSETQ. For the CDR3, the DNA is TGCGCCAGCAGCTTCGAGACAGGTTTTAATCTTCCTTCTGAAGCTTTCTTT. This translates into CASSFETGFNLPSEAFF.

CDR3 nucleotides: TGCGCCAGCAGATTACGTTGGGAGTCTGGAAACACCATATATTTT. Translated, it gives CASRLRWESGNTIYF. V is TRBV5-1 and J is TRBJ1-3; the D is unclear. The CDR3 loop spans 15 amino acids. Between the trimmed V and J ends, which lost 5 bases and 1 base, there was a span of 13 bases. Germline lookup yields CDR1 SGHRS and CDR2 YFSETQ.

The chain joins TRBV7-9 to TRBJ1-3; the match to TRBD1 covers 8 bases. Germline CDR1 SEHNR, CDR2 FQNEAQ (reference sequence). V shed 6 bases, J shed 0 bases, and the junction held 13 bases outside the gene matches. The CDR3 is made up of 18 amino acids. The CDR3 nucleotides read TGTGCCAGCAGTCAACCAAGGACAGGGACAAGCTCTGGAAACACCATATATTTT. Its translation is CASSQPRTGTSSGNTIYF. Full variable domain (rest looked up from reference TRBV7-9 and TRBJ1-3): DTGVSQNPRHKITKRGQNVTFRCDPISEHNRLYWYRQTLGQGPEFLTYFQNEAQLEKSRLLSDRFSAERPKGSFSTLEIQRTEQGDSAMYLCASSQPRTGTSSGNTIYFGEGSWLTVV.

The chain is built from TRBV11-2 and TRBJ1-4; D gene unclear. Germline CDR1 is SGHAT and CDR2 is FQNNGV. CDR3 size: 13 residues. The V and J ends lost 5 bases and 5 bases respectively, with 9 bases between them. The CDR3 loop reads CASSPLPNEKLFF. CDR3 sequence (DNA): TGTGCCAGCAGCCCCCTCCCGAATGAAAAACTGTTTTTT.

The genes are TRBV19 and TRBJ2-1; TRBD2 is a possible D gene (5 bases). This CDR3 has 17 amino acids. Trimming removed 7 bases from V and 0 bases from J, with 19 bases in between. Germline values: CDR1 LNHDA, CDR2 SQIVND (reference sequence). The CDR3 nucleotides are TGTGCCAGTACCCCAAGGACTGCTCGTAGCTCCTACAATGAGCAGTTCTTC. Amino acid sequence: CASTPRTARSSYNEQFF. Combining the CDR3 with reference TRBV19 and TRBJ2-1 gives the whole variable domain DGGITQSPKYLFRKEGQNVTLSCEQNLNHDAMYWYRQDPGQGLRLIYYSQIVNDFQKGDIAEGYSVSREKKESFPLTVTSAQKNPTAFYLCASTPRTARSSYNEQFFGPGTRLTVL.

This clone was recorded only once. This rearrangement joins TRBV5-4 to TRBJ1-2; weak D call: TRBD1 (6 bases). The CDR3 consists of 14 residues. V dropped 0 bases and J dropped 8 bases, with 14 bases sitting between them. Per germline, CDR1 SGHNT and CDR2 YYREEE (reference sequence). This CDR3 is CASSLEGTPDGYTF. The CDR3 bases are TGTGCCAGCAGCTTGGAGGGGACACCCGACGGCTACACCTTC.

This clone was seen only once. This chain connects TRBV5-1 to TRBJ2-2; tentatively, D is TRBD1 (7 bases). In germline, CDR1 is SGHRS, CDR2 YFSETQ. CDR3 length: 16 residues. V gave up 0 bases and J gave up 6 bases, with 15 bases separating them. The CDR3 loop reads CASSLGLTGRPGELFF. The CDR3 region has the DNA TGCGCCAGCAGCTTGGGTCTGACAGGGAGGCCCGGGGAGCTGTTTTTT.

The table lists this clone with a few counts. The V gene is TRBV10-1, the J gene TRBJ2-3, with 7 bases identical to TRBD1. This CDR3 has 14 amino acids. In germline, CDR1 is WNHNN, CDR2 SYGVQD (reference sequence). After removal of 9 bases from V and 2 bases from J, the junction contained 8 bases not matched to a gene. CDR3 sequence (DNA): TGCGCCAGTTCGGGACAGTCTACCACAGATACGCAGTATTTT. It codes for CASSGQSTTDTQYF.

The rearrangement uses TRBV27 and TRBJ2-1, with 11 bases that match TRBD2. The V gene end was trimmed by 5 bases and the J gene end by 5 bases; junction bases not matched to a gene: 5. Germline CDR1 MNHEY, CDR2 SMNVEV (reference sequence). CDR3 length equals 15 residues. CDR3 protein: CASSPGTSGNNEQFF. The CDR3 nucleotides read TGTGCCAGCAGTCCCGGGACTAGCGGCAACAATGAGCAGTTCTTC.

This clone came up a few times. This sample also contains other DNA sequences that code for the same CDR3. The V and J genes are TRBV19 and TRBJ2-7; 7 bases are a match to TRBD1. The germline CDR1 and CDR2 sequences are LNHDA and SQIVND (reference sequence). V lost 6 bases to trimming and J lost 4 bases; unmatched junction nucleotides: 9. The CDR3 loop spans 14 amino acids. The CDR3 region has the DNA TGTGCCAGTAGGCGACAGGGTCTTAGTTACGAGCAGTACTTC. As protein: CASRRQGLSYEQYF.

The chain combines TRBV30 with TRBJ1-1; 7 bases agree with TRBD1. This CDR3 region has 15 residues. CDR1 GTSNPN and CDR2 SVGIG come from the germline V gene (reference sequence). V trimming: 4 bases; J trimming: 0 bases; junction bases outside the gene matches: 8. This CDR3 reads CAWTGGSEMNTEAFF. In nucleotides, the CDR3 is TGTGCCTGGACAGGGGGGTCTGAAATGAACACTGAAGCTTTCTTT.

The chain combines TRBV30 with TRBJ2-6, with a tentative D call TRBD2 (5 bases). The CDR3 runs to 14 residues. CDR1 is GTSNPN and CDR2 is SVGIG in the germline V gene (reference sequence). Trimming cost V 6 bases and J 2 bases, with 11 bases left between them. As DNA, the CDR3 is TGTGCCTGCGGGGTGGGGACTGGGGCCAACGTCCTGACTTTC. Amino acids: CACGVGTGANVLTF.

The V and J genes are TRBV18 and TRBJ1-1; D unclear. Germline loops: CDR1 KGHSH, CDR2 LQKENI. Trimming removed 5 bases from V and 1 base from J, with 8 bases in between. This CDR3 is built from 13 residues. CDR3 sequence: CASSSDKNTEAFF. CDR3 in DNA: TGTGCCAGCTCATCAGACAAGAACACTGAAGCTTTCTTT.

The chain carries TRBV7-2 and TRBJ2-1; D perhaps matches TRBD1 (6 bases). CDR1 is SGHTA, CDR2 FQGNSA, per germline. The CDR3 runs 16 residues. V was clipped by 2 bases and J by 6 bases, with 17 bases between them. The CDR3 spells CASSLRSLGGTNEQFF. The CDR3 DNA reads as TGTGCCAGCAGCTTAAGATCACTAGGGGGAACCAATGAGCAGTTCTTC.

The J gene is TRBJ2-3, the V gene TRBV14; the D gene is possibly TRBD1 (5 bases). Deletions cut 0 bases from V and 4 bases from J, with 14 bases between. The CDR3 spans 16 residues. Germline values: CDR1 SGHDN, CDR2 FVKESK. The CDR3 coding sequence is TGTGCCAGCAGCCAAGAATGGGGCAGGTCCCCAGATACGCAGTATTTT. This translates into CASSQEWGRSPDTQYF.

This chain uses TRBV23-1 with TRBJ2-5, with a tentative D call TRBD1 (6 bases). TRBV23-1 is reported as an ORF; its role is uncertain. V dropped 0 bases and J dropped 3 bases, with 14 bases sitting between them. There are 16 residues in the CDR3. CDR3 amino acids: CASSQSFPAGEETQYF. CDR3 sequence (DNA): TGCGCCAGCAGTCAATCGTTCCCGGCAGGGGAAGAGACCCAGTACTTC.

This clone has just one count. J is TRBJ2-3 and V is TRBV6-5; D not resolved. The CDR3 contains 13 residues. Germline CDR1 and CDR2: MNHEY and SVGAGI. V was trimmed by 5 bases and J by 4 bases, leaving 10 bases between them. The CDR3 DNA reads as TGTGCCAGCAGTGAAGCCCTGCCAGATACGCAGTATTTT. This gives the protein CASSEALPDTQYF.

The rearrangement joins TRBV27 to TRBJ1-2; D unresolved. Germline V gives CDR1 MNHEY, CDR2 SMNVEV (reference sequence). The CDR3 length is 14 residues. V was clipped by 2 bases and J by 3 bases, with 10 bases between them. The CDR3 reads CASSLRPGDYGYTF. The DNA of the CDR3 is TGTGCCAGCAGTTTAAGGCCGGGTGACTATGGCTACACCTTC.

The chain recombines TRBV11-2 with TRBJ2-7; D call uncertain. V was shortened by 5 bases and J by 5 bases, with 13 bases between the two germline ends. The germline V gene encodes CDR1 SGHAT and CDR2 FQNNGV. The CDR3 contains 13 residues. The CDR3 reads CASSQANSHEQYF. CDR3 nucleotide sequence: TGTGCCAGCAGCCAGGCCAATTCCCACGAGCAGTACTTC.

The rearrangement links TRBV29-1 to TRBJ2-1; TRBD2 agrees at 7 bases. CDR1 SQVTM and CDR2 ANQGSEA come from the germline V gene. The CDR3 contains 14 residues. V dropped 3 bases and J dropped 8; count of bases not matched to a gene: 10. The DNA of the CDR3 is TGCAGCGTTGACCGCGACCCGGGGGGACATGAGCAGTTCTTC. This codes for CSVDRDPGGHEQFF.

This clone was seen more than once but under ten times. The chain joins TRBV10-3 to TRBJ2-6; a possible D gene is TRBD1 (6 bases). The CDR3 contains 18 residues. The V gene's germline CDR1 is ENHRY and CDR2 SYGVKD. The V and J ends lost 5 bases and 4 bases respectively, with 21 bases between them. Here the CDR3 DNA reads TGTGCCATCAGTCCTGTGGGACATGGGGCGCAAGGGGCCAACGTCCTGACTTTC. It codes for CAISPVGHGAQGANVLTF.

This clone was observed a few times. V usage is TRBV5-1 and J usage is TRBJ1-1, with D perhaps matching TRBD1 (5 bases). V was shortened by 0 bases and J by 5 bases, with 11 bases between the two germline ends. CDR1 and CDR2 from the germline V gene are SGHRS and YFSETQ. This CDR3 is built from 14 residues. Written as DNA, the CDR3 is TGCGCCAGCAGCTTGGAGTTCCAGGGAACTGAAGCTTTCTTT. It is translated as CASSLEFQGTEAFF.

This clone was detected only a few times. The V call is TRBV29-1, the J call TRBJ2-2, with 7 bases lining up with TRBD1. CDR1 and CDR2 from the germline V gene are SQVTM and ANQGSEA. The CDR3 loop spans 13 amino acids. V lost 5 bases and J lost 6; bases outside the gene matches: 6. The chain's CDR3 is CSVYDREPGELFF. The CDR3 DNA reads TGCAGCGTTTATGACAGGGAACCCGGGGAGCTGTTTTTT.

The chain links TRBV6-5 to TRBJ2-7; D remains ambiguous. Per germline, CDR1 MNHEY and CDR2 SVGAGI. Trimming stripped 2 bases from V and 1 base from J, with 6 bases between. This CDR3 is 13 amino acids long. The CDR3 sequence: CASSYDTSYEQYF. CDR3 coding DNA: TGTGCCAGCAGTTACGACACGTCCTACGAGCAGTACTTC.

The chain recombines TRBV5-6 with TRBJ1-2; 7 bases match TRBD1. J was trimmed by 6 bases and V by 2 bases; bases with no gene match: 10. This CDR3 is 15 amino acids long. From germline, CDR1 is SGHDT and CDR2 YYEEEE. This CDR3 is CASSFTSDRRHGYTF. The CDR3 nucleotides are TGTGCCAGCAGCTTCACCTCGGACAGGCGGCATGGCTACACCTTC. The whole variable domain, filled in from reference TRBV5-6 and TRBJ1-2, reads DAGVTQSPTHLIKTRGQQVTLRCSPKSGHDTVSWYQQALGQGPQFIFQYYEEEERQRGNFPDRFSGHQFPNYSSELNVNALLLGDSALYLCASSFTSDRRHGYTFGSGTRLTVV.

V usage is TRBV7-3 and J usage is TRBJ2-1; 16 bases map to TRBD2. J was trimmed by 2 bases and V by 2 bases; bases with no gene match: 6. The CDR3 is 19 residues long. The V gene's germline CDR1 is SGHTA and CDR2 FQGTGA. The CDR3 bases are TGTGCCAGCAGCTTACCCGGGACTAGCGGGAGGGAGACCTACAATGAGCAGTTCTTC. Translating it yields CASSLPGTSGRETYNEQFF.